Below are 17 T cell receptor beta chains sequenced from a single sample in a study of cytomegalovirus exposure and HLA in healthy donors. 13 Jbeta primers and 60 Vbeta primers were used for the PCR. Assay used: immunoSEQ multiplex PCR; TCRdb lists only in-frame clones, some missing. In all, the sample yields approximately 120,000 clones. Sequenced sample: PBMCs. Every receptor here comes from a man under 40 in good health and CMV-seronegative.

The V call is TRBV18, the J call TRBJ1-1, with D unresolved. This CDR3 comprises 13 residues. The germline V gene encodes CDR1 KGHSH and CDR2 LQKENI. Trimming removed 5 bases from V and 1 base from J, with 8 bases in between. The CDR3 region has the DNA TGTGCCAGCTCATTCCAGGAGAACACTGAAGCTTTCTTT. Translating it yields CASSFQENTEAFF.

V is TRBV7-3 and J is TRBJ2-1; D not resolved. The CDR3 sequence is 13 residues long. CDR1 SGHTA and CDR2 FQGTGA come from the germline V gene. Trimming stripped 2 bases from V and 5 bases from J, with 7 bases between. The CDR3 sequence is CASSLDFNNEQFF. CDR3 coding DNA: TGTGCCAGCAGCTTAGACTTTAACAATGAGCAGTTCTTC.

CDR3 DNA: TGTGCCAGCAGCTCACATAGCGGGAGCTTATGGACCGGGGAGCTGTTTTTT. Translating it yields CASSSHSGSLWTGELFF. The chain carries TRBV11-2 and TRBJ2-2; 9 nucleotides agree with TRBD2. Germline trimming cut 4 bases from V and 5 bases from J; bases unmatched to any gene: 11. This CDR3 has 17 residues. CDR1 and CDR2 (germline): SGHAT, FQNNGV.

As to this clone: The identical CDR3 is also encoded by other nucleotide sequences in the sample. CDR3 coding DNA: TGTGCCAGCAGCGTTGCCGGAGCGAACACCGGGGAGCTGTTTTTT. The encoded protein is CASSVAGANTGELFF. The V call is TRBV9, the J call TRBJ2-2; D ambiguous. The CDR3 spans 15 residues. The V gene lost 2 bases and the J gene lost 0 bases, with 8 bases spanning the gap. Germline CDR1 and CDR2: SGDLS and YYNGEE.

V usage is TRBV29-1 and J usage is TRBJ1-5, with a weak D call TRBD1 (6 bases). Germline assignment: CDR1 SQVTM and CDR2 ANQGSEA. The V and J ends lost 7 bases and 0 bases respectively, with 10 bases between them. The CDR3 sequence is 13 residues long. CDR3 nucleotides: TGCAGCGCCCGACAGGATAGCAATCAGCCCCAGCATTTT. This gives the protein CSARQDSNQPQHF.

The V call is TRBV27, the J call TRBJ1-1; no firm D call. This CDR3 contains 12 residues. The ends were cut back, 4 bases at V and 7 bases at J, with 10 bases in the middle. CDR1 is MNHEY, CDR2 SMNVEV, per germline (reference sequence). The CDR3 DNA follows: TGTGCCAGCAGTTCCCTCGGGAGTGAAGCTTTCTTT. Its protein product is CASSSLGSEAFF.

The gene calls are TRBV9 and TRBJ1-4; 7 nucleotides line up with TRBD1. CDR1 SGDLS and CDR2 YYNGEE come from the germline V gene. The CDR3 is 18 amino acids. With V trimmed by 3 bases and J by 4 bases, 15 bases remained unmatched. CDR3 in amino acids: CASSAATGDSRYNEKLFF. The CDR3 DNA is TGTGCCAGCAGCGCGGCAACCGGGGACAGTCGTTATAATGAAAAACTGTTTTTT.

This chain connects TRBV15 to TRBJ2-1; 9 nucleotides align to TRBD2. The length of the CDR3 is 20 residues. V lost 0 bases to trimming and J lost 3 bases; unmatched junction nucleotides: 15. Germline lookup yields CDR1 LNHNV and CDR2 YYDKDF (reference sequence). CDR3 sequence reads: CATSRDLLGSGSDSYNEQFF. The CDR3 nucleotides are TGTGCCACCAGCAGAGATTTGCTAGGTAGCGGGAGTGATAGCTACAATGAGCAGTTCTTC.

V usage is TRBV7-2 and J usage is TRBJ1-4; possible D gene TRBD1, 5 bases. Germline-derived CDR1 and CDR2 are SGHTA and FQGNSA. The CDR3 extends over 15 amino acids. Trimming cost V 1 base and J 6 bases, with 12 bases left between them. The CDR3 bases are TGTGCCAGCAGCTTAGGGCCGGCCAGGGATGAAAAACTGTTTTTT. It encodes CASSLGPARDEKLFF.

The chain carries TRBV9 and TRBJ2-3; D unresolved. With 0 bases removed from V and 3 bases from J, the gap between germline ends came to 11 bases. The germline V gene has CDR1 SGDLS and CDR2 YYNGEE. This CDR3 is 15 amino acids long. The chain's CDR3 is CASSVAPSQTDTQYF. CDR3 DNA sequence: TGTGCCAGCAGCGTAGCCCCCTCTCAGACAGATACGCAGTATTTT. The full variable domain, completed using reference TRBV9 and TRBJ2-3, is DSGVTQTPKHLITATGQRVTLRCSPRSGDLSVYWYQQSLDQGLQFLIQYYNGEERAKGNILERFSAQQFPDLHSELNLSSLELGDSALYFCASSVAPSQTDTQYFGPGTRLTVL.

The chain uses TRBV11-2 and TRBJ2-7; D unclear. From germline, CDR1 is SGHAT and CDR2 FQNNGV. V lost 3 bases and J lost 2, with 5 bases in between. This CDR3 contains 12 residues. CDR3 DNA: TGTGCCAGCAGCTTCCCTACCTACGAGCAGTACTTC. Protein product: CASSFPTYEQYF. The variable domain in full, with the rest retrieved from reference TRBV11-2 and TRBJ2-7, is EAGVAQSPRYKIIEKRQSVAFWCNPISGHATLYWYQQILGQGPKLLIQFQNNGVVDDSQLPKDRFSAERLKGVDSTLKIQPAKLEDSAVYLCASSFPTYEQYFGPGTRLTVT.

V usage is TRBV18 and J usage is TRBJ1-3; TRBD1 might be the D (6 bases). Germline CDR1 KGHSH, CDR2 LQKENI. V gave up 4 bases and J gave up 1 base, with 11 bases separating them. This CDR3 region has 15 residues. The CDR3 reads CASSRGQLSGNTIYF. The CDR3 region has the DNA TGTGCCAGCTCACGCGGACAGCTTTCTGGAAACACCATATATTTT. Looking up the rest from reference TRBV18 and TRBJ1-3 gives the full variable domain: NAGVMQNPRHLVRRRGQEARLRCSPMKGHSHVYWYRQLPEEGLKFMVYLQKENIIDESGMPKERFSAEFPKEGPSILRIQQVVRGDSAAYFCASSRGQLSGNTIYFGEGSWLTVV.

The CDR3 nucleotides are TGCGCCAGCAGACGCCGCGCAGGGGAGAATGAAAAACTGTTTTTT. Protein sequence: CASRRRAGENEKLFF. The V call is TRBV5-1, the J call TRBJ1-4; possible D gene TRBD1, 6 bases. Trimming removed 5 bases from V and 5 bases from J, with 16 bases in between. CDR3 length: 15 residues. From germline, CDR1 is SGHRS and CDR2 YFSETQ.

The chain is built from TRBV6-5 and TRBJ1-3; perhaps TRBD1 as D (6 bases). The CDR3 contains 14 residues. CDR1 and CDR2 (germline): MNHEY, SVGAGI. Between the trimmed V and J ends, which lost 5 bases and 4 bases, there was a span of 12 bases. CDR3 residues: CASSITGSGNTIYF. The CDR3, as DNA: TGTGCCAGCAGTATTACAGGGTCCGGAAACACCATATATTTT.

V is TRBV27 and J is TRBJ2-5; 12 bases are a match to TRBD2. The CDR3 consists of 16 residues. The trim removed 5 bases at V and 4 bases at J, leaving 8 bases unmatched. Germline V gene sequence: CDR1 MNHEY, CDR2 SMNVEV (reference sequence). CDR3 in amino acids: CASSPRLAGVIETQYF. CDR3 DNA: TGTGCCAGCAGTCCCCGACTAGCGGGAGTGATAGAGACCCAGTACTTC.

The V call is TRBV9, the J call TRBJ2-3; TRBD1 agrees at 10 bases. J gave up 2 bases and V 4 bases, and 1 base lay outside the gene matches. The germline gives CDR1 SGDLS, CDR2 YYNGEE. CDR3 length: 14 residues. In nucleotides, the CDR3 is TGTGCCAGCAGCCGACAGGGGGCCACAGATACGCAGTATTTT. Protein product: CASSRQGATDTQYF. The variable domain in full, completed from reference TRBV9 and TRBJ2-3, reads DSGVTQTPKHLITATGQRVTLRCSPRSGDLSVYWYQQSLDQGLQFLIQYYNGEERAKGNILERFSAQQFPDLHSELNLSSLELGDSALYFCASSRQGATDTQYFGPGTRLTVL.

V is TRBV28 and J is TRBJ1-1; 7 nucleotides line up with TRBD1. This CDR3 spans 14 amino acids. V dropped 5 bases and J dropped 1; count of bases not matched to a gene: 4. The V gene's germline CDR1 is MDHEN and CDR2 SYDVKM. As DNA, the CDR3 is TGTGCCAGCAGTGGGGGACAGTCGAACACTGAAGCTTTCTTT. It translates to CASSGGQSNTEAFF.